This entry is about one TCR beta chain. As yet, its antigen is unknown. The data were obtained in a study of graft-versus-host responses after intestinal transplantation. Findings and caveats of the study: Allograft graft-versus-host to host-versus-graft clonal ratios ran high in patients with graft-donor T cell macrochimerism.

The ends were cut back, 5 bases at V and 2 bases at J, with 13 bases in the middle. The CDR3 totals 14 residues. Germline V gene lookup returns CDR1 SGHRS and CDR2 YFSETQ. Method: immunoSEQ multiplex PCR; TCRdb's copy keeps in-frame clones and lacks some. The profile shows some 79,000 clones, approximately 91% of them singletons. This chain links TRBV5-1 with TRBJ1-1; D gene uncertain. The specimen was unstimulated CD4+ T cells sorted from spleen or lymph node cells, collected before intestinal transplant. The clonotype originates from a human donor who received an intestinal transplant. CDR3: CASSFGSGNTEAFF. The CDR3 region has the DNA TGCGCCAGCAGTTTTGGGTCGGGTAACACTGAAGCTTTCTTT.